This T cell receptor beta chain appears in the sequencing data of a study of cytomegalovirus exposure and HLA in healthy donors. Study-wide points: Researchers counted approximately 160 TCR beta chains as cytomegalovirus-associated.

Turning to this clone: No antigen is known for it.

Libraries were prepared by immunoSEQ multiplex PCR; TCRdb keeps only in-frame clonotypes and omits some of them. The sample gives some 73,000 clones, about 90% of which show up once; 3% to 4.5% is in the top ten. V trimming: 4 bases; J trimming: 10 bases; junction bases outside the gene matches: 10. This CDR3 contains 15 residues. From germline, CDR1 is LNHNV and CDR2 YYDKDF (reference sequence). This receptor was obtained from a woman between 18 and 30 years old in good health and CMV-seropositive. This sequence joins TRBV15 and TRBJ1-6; 7 bases are shared with TRBD1. Sequencing was carried out using PBMCs. The CDR3 region is CATSTDRWEASPLHF. As DNA, the CDR3 is TGTGCCACCAGCACGGACAGGTGGGAAGCGTCACCCCTCCACTTT.